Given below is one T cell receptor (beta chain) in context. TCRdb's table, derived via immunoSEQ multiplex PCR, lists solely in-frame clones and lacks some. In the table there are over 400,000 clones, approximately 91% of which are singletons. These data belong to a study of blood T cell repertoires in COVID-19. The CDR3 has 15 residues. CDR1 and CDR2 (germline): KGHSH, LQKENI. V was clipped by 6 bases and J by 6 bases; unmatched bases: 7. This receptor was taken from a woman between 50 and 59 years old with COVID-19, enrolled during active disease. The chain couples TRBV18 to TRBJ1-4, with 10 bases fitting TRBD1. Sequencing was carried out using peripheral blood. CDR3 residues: CASSRMGTGDEKLFF. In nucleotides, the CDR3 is TGTGCCAGCTCCCGAATGGGGACAGGGGATGAAAAACTGTTTTTT. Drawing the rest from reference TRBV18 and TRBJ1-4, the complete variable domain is NAGVMQNPRHLVRRRGQEARLRCSPMKGHSHVYWYRQLPEEGLKFMVYLQKENIIDESGMPKERFSAEFPKEGPSILRIQQVVRGDSAAYFCASSRMGTGDEKLFFGSGTQLSVL.